The source of this TCR beta chain is a study of CD8 T cells in Susac syndrome. Study summary: There were over 5 sequenced Susac syndrome patients with active disease and 8 or 9 in remission.

V shed 1 base and J shed 5 bases, with 6 bases lying between them. Per the germline V gene, CDR1 is SGHNT and CDR2 is YYREEE (reference sequence). The CDR3 sequence is 13 residues long. Roughly 0.45 to 1 ug RNA was reverse transcribed with random hexamers. One entry per CDR3 protein results from TCRdb running MiXCR on the immunoSEQ multiplex PCR reads. Among more than 150,000 distinct CDR3 sequences listed, approximately 95% were seen once. The material sequenced was CD4+ T cells from PBMCs. The source is a human donor with Susac syndrome. The chain carries TRBV5-4 and TRBJ2-2; no definite D call. CDR3 in DNA: TGTGCCAGCAGCTTGATGAGGACCGGGGAGCTGTTTTTT. Protein sequence: CASSLMRTGELFF.